The subject of this entry is one T cell receptor beta chain. Its antigen remains unidentified. Base qualities were left out, and no much larger clone turns up one base away. This sample is part of a study of Tregs in tolerant kidney transplant recipients (dated by TCRdb to about 2019). Broadly, across the study: Related donors were used in the transplants with nonmyeloablative bone marrow transplantation, and mixed chimerism was transient in the human trials. Sorted recipient Tregs were cultured with irradiated activated donor B cells plus IL-2 for under 20 days, with restimulation on day 11. Once the B cell culture was finished, the cells were sorted into two populations: CD4+CD8-CD25+CD127- and CD4+CD8-4-1BB+CD40L-. Activated donor B cells were generated over around 10 days on irradiated CD40L-expressing 3T3 cells in the presence of cyclosporin A and IL-4. Additional Treg samples were obtained from an approximately 3-day mixed lymphocyte reaction with belatacept, with some samples followed by a roughly 5-day donor restimulation, before recipient CD4+CD25+CD127- cells were sorted. Antibodies distinguished recipient from donor cells when sorting primary belatacept mixed lymphocyte reaction cultures. The study applied TCRbeta sequencing to find donor-specific regulatory T cells before combined kidney and bone marrow transplantation and then followed those same cells after transplant.

The full study reports these points: Because the PCR primers were changed over time for some patients, nucleotide-level comparison could not be performed across the samples from those patients. The study was limited by small patient numbers, and the findings need validation in larger populations and under other immunosuppression protocols. Donor-specific Treg expansion exceeded global Treg expansion in tolerant patients, suggesting antigen-driven rather than nonspecific expansion. The most biologically relevant and donor-specific TCRbeta repertoire appeared to be identified by expanding Tregs with activated donor B cells. Biological reproducibility was not directly assessed, although technical replication error appeared to be minimal.

The sample's time point label is to be understood as: blood sample drawn before combined kidney and bone marrow transplant. The patients were a handful of recipients of combined kidney and bone marrow transplants from the ITN036ST trial, and samples were available only for these trial subjects. Healthy control blood was processed to PBMCs with a Ficoll density gradient and then cryopreserved, whereas patient PBMCs were collected both before and after transplant. The germline V gene (reference sequence) yields SEHNR for CDR1 and FQNEAQ for CDR2. The V and J ends are trimmed by 2 bases and 5 bases, leaving 10 bases between them. From its cysteine to its phenylalanine, the CDR3 spans 14 amino acids. The sequence is cut down to CDR3 DNA, 42 bases in frame from base 1. Genomic DNA was extracted from sorted cells with the QIAGEN DNeasy Blood and Tissue Kit for TCRbeta CDR3 sequencing. High-throughput TCRbeta CDR3 sequencing, including PCR amplification with bias correction and internal controls, was performed commercially through immunoSEQ. In the original analysis: Unique productive TCRbeta sequences were defined by CDR3 nucleotide sequence when primers matched and otherwise by CDR3 amino acid sequence together with Vbeta and Jbeta genes. Donor-reactive sequences were defined as at least 5-fold expanded in CFSE-low cells versus unstimulated cells, with frequency of at least 0.01% in CFSE-low cells. Repertoire divergence was quantified by Jensen-Shannon divergence calculated from the top 100 TCRbeta sequences ranked by frequency. When a sample had multiple sequencing runs, each run was corrected for sorting error separately and the runs were then pooled. TCRdb took over this immuneACCESS table, retaining in-frame rearrangements with V and J assigned. Such tables are incomplete; in checked studies, under half of the missing clones stem from an unresolved V gene, and the remainder is unexplained. That table gives V, J and clone size, and the DNA gave D and trimming. The sample data list 9,500 to 11,000 clones, and approximately 89% of these were observed just once. The ten largest account for around 6% of the sample.

This receptor was taken from a human patient who received a combined kidney and bone marrow transplant. The sample here was Tregs from blood cultured with allogeneic cells, taken before the transplant. The chain couples TRBV7-9 to TRBJ2-1, with the D call perhaps TRBD1 or TRBD2, as 5 bases match in each case. The nucleotide sequence reads TGTGCCAGCAGCTTATGGGACCCCAACAATGAGCAGTTCTTC. Translated, this gives CASSLWDPNNEQFF.